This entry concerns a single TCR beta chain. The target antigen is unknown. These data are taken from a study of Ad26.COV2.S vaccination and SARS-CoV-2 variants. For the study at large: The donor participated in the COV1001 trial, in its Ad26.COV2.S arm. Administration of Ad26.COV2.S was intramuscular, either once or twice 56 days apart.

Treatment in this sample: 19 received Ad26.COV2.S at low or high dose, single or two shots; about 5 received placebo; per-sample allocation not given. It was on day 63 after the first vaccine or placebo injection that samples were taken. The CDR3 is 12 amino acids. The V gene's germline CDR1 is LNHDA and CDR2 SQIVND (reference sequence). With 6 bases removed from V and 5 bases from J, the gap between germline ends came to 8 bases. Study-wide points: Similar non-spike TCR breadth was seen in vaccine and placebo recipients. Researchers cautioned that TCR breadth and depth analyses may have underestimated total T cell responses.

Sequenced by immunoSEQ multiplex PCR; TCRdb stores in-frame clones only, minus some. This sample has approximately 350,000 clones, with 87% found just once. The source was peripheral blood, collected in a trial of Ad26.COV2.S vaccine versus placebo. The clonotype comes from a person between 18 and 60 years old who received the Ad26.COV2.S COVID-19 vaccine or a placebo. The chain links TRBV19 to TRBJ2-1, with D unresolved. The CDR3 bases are TGTGCCAGTAGGGATAGAGACAATGAGCAGTTCTTC. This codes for CASRDRDNEQFF. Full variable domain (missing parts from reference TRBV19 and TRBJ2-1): DGGITQSPKYLFRKEGQNVTLSCEQNLNHDAMYWYRQDPGQGLRLIYYSQIVNDFQKGDIAEGYSVSREKKESFPLTVTSAQKNPTAFYLCASRDRDNEQFFGPGTRLTVL.